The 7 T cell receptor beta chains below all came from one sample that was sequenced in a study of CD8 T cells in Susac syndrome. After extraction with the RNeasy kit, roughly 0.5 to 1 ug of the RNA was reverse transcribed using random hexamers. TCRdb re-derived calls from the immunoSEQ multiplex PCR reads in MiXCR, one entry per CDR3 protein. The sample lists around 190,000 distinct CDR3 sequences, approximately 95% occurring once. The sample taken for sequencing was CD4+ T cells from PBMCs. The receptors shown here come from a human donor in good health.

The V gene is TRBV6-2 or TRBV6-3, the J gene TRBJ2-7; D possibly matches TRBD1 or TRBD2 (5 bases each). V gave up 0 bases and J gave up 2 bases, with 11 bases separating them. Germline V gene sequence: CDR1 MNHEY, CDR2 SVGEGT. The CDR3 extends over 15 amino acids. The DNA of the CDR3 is TGTGCCAGCAGTTACTCCTGGGACGTAGCCTACGAGCAGTACTTC. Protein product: CASSYSWDVAYEQYF.

CDR3 loop: CSARAPVRVNEQFF. The CDR3 DNA is TGCAGTGCTAGAGCCCCCGTGCGTGTAAATGAGCAGTTCTTC. The chain joins TRBV20-1 to TRBJ2-1; D unresolved. Looked up from germline, CDR1 is DFQATT and CDR2 is SNEGSKA (reference sequence). V was cut by 1 base and J by 7 bases, with 14 bases left in between. The CDR3 consists of 14 residues.

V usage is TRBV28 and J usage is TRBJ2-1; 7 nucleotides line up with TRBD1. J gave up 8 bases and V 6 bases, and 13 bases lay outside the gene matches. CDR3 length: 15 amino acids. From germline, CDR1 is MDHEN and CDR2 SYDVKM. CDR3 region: CASRGHGTDLHEQFF. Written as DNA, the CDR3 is TGTGCCAGCAGGGGTCACGGGACAGACTTACATGAGCAGTTCTTC.

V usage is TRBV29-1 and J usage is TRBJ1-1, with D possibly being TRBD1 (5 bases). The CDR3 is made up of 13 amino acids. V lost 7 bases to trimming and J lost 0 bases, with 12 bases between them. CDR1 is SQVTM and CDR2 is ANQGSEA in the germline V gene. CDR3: CSAVRGMNTEAFF. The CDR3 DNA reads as TGCAGCGCTGTTCGGGGGATGAACACTGAAGCTTTCTTT. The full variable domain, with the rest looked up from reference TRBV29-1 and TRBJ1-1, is SAVISQKPSRDICQRGTSLTIQCQVDSQVTMMFWYRQQPGQSLTLIATANQGSEATYESGFVIDKFPISRPNLTFSTLTVSNMSPEDSSIYLCSAVRGMNTEAFFGQGTRLTVV.

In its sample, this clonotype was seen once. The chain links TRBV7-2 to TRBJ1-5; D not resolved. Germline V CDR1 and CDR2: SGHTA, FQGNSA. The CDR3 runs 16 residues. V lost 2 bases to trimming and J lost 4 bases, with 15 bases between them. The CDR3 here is CASSLRASDRNQPQHF. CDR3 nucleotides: TGTGCCAGCAGCTTACGAGCTTCTGACCGAAATCAGCCCCAGCATTTT.

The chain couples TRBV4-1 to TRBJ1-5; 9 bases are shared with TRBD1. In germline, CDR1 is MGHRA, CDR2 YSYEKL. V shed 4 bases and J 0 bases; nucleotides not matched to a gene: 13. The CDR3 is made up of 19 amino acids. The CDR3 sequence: CASSPIRGQGTYSNQPQHF. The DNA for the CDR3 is TGCGCCAGCAGCCCCATTCGGGGACAGGGCACCTATAGCAATCAGCCCCAGCATTTT.

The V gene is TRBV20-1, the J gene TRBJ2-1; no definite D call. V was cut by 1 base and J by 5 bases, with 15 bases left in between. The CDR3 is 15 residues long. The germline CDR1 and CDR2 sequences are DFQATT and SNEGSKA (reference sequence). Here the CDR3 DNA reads TGCAGTGCTAGAGGAGTTGGGTATCGGGACAATGAGCAGTTCTTC. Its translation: CSARGVGYRDNEQFF.